A single sample is the source of the 17 T cell receptor beta chains below, sequenced in a study of blood T cell repertoires in COVID-19. Profiling relied on immunoSEQ multiplex PCR, and the TCRdb table lists in-frame clones only, not all of them. The sample consists of approximately 300,000 clones, around 84% of them appearing once. What was sequenced was PBMCs or T cells enriched from blood (not recorded which). Every receptor here comes from a woman under 40 who had been exposed to COVID-19.

The rearrangement uses TRBV24-1 and TRBJ2-2; 8 nucleotides align to TRBD2. With V trimmed by 9 bases and J by 4 bases, 6 bases remained unmatched. The length of the CDR3 is 14 residues. CDR1 is KGHDR, CDR2 SFDVKD, per germline. The CDR3 DNA follows: TGTGCCACCCGTCGAGCGGGAGCCACCGGGGAGCTGTTTTTT. It encodes CATRRAGATGELFF.

This rearrangement joins TRBV7-3 to TRBJ2-7; 13 nucleotides align to TRBD2. The V gene end was trimmed by 5 bases and the J gene end by 5 bases; junction bases not matched to a gene: 3. Per germline, CDR1 SGHTA and CDR2 FQGTGA. This CDR3 spans 14 amino acids. Here the CDR3 reads CASSPGTSGNEQYF. CDR3 DNA: TGTGCCAGCAGCCCCGGGACTAGCGGGAACGAGCAGTACTTC.

CDR3 region: CASSLLSSGSSEQFF. The CDR3 DNA reads TGTGCCAGCAGCCTTCTCTCTAGCGGGAGTAGTGAGCAGTTCTTC. This chain joins TRBV7-9 and TRBJ2-1; 10 positions match TRBD2. After removal of 5 bases from V and 9 bases from J, the junction contained 10 bases not matched to a gene. The germline V gene has CDR1 SEHNR and CDR2 FQNEAQ (reference sequence). The length of the CDR3 is 15 residues.

The chain links TRBV27 to TRBJ2-2, with D possibly TRBD2 on 6 matching bases. This CDR3 is 14 amino acids long. With 7 bases removed from V and 2 bases from J, the gap between germline ends came to 11 bases. Per germline, CDR1 MNHEY and CDR2 SMNVEV (reference sequence). CDR3 sequence (DNA): TGTGCCAGCACACCGGGACTTAACACCGGGGAGCTGTTTTTT. Protein sequence: CASTPGLNTGELFF.

About this clone: Within the sample, other DNA sequences also encode this same CDR3. The chain employs TRBV7-2 and TRBJ1-5; D remains unclear. This CDR3 is 13 amino acids long. V lost 1 base and J 5 bases, leaving 6 bases between the germline ends. CDR1 and CDR2 (germline): SGHTA, FQGNSA. CDR3 in amino acids: CASSLDRDQPQHF. The CDR3 DNA reads TGTGCCAGCAGCTTAGATCGGGATCAGCCCCAGCATTTT.

The rearrangement uses TRBV30 and TRBJ1-4, with 9 bases fitting TRBD1. J was trimmed by 6 bases and V by 3 bases; bases with no gene match: 2. Germline-derived CDR1 and CDR2 are GTSNPN and SVGIG (reference sequence). This CDR3 has 13 amino acids. CDR3 residues: CAWRDRGYEKLFF. Here the CDR3 DNA reads TGTGCCTGGAGGGACAGGGGATATGAAAAACTGTTTTTT.

CDR3 nucleotide sequence: TGTGCCAGCAGCCCGGACAGGGGGGATGGCTACACCTTC. Translation gives CASSPDRGDGYTF. The chain joins TRBV2 to TRBJ1-2; 10 nucleotides match TRBD1. The CDR3 loop spans 13 amino acids. Trimming at V came to 6 bases and at J to 6 bases, leaving 4 bases not matched to a gene. CDR1 and CDR2 (germline): SNHLY, FYNNEI.

The V call is TRBV6-2 or TRBV6-3, the J call TRBJ2-4; 10 positions match TRBD2. Trimming removed 6 bases from V and 1 base from J; junction bases left unmatched: 3. This CDR3 region has 15 residues. The germline CDR1 and CDR2 sequences are MNHEY and SVGEGT. The CDR3 sequence: CASSLSGGAKNIQYF. CDR3 sequence (DNA): TGTGCCAGCAGCCTTAGCGGGGGGGCCAAAAACATTCAGTACTTC.

V usage is TRBV7-9 and J usage is TRBJ2-3; unclear D gene. Germline loops: CDR1 SEHNR, CDR2 FQNEAQ (reference sequence). The CDR3 is 14 residues long. V dropped 6 bases and J dropped 6 bases, with 16 bases sitting between them. The chain's CDR3 is CASSQRALRDTQYF. For the CDR3, the DNA is TGTGCCAGCAGTCAGCGTGCACTACGGGATACGCAGTATTTT.

V and J are TRBV12-3 or TRBV12-4 and TRBJ2-7, with 7 bases aligning to TRBD1. This CDR3 spans 13 amino acids. Trimming at V came to 4 bases and at J to 1 base, leaving 1 base not matched to a gene. CDR3 coding DNA: TGTGCCAGCAGTTCGGGACAGTCCTACGAGCAGTACTTC. Protein sequence: CASSSGQSYEQYF.

In the case of this clone: This CDR3 is also generated by other DNA sequences in the sample. The chain couples TRBV9 to TRBJ1-2, with D perhaps matching TRBD1 (6 bases). The CDR3 runs 15 residues. Germline CDR1 and CDR2: SGDLS and YYNGEE. The V end lost 0 bases, the J end lost 4 bases, and 13 bases lay between the germline ends. CDR3 nucleotides: TGTGCCAGCAGCGTAGGTGAAGGACAGATCTATGGCTACACCTTC. Protein sequence: CASSVGEGQIYGYTF.

This clone was seen more than once but under ten times. The CDR3: CASSDSGTGGSPLHF. The CDR3 DNA sequence: TGCGCCAGCAGTGATTCCGGGACAGGCGGTTCACCCCTCCACTTT. The chain has TRBV10-1 and TRBJ1-6; 8 bases align to TRBD1. CDR1 is WNHNN, CDR2 SYGVQD, per germline (reference sequence). The CDR3 consists of 15 residues. The V and J ends lost 3 bases and 9 bases, in that order; junction bases with no gene match: 7.

For this clone: At one end, the junction sequence differs from germline, possibly due to a read error. The chain links TRBV7-7 to TRBJ2-2, with 9 bases that match TRBD2. The CDR3 spans 17 residues. Germline CDR1 reads SSHAT; CDR2 reads FNYEAQ (reference sequence). This chain's CDR3 is CASSTRSSSGATGELFF. In DNA form, the CDR3 reads TGTGCTAGCAGCACTCGCAGCTCTAGCGGGGCGACCGGGGAGCTGTTTTTT.

This clone appeared a single time. The CDR3 spells CATSRDLSPGSGNTIYF. The CDR3 DNA reads TGTGCCACCAGCAGAGACCTCTCTCCGGGCTCTGGAAACACCATATATTTT. The chain has TRBV15 and TRBJ1-3; D gene unclear. The CDR3 is made up of 17 amino acids. Germline V gene sequence: CDR1 LNHNV, CDR2 YYDKDF (reference sequence). Trimming pared 0 bases from V and 0 bases from J, leaving 12 bases between.

The V call is TRBV2, the J call TRBJ1-2; D gene uncertain. Germline V gene data show CDR1 as SNHLY and CDR2 as FYNNEI. The CDR3 runs to 11 residues. The V gene lost 3 bases and the J gene lost 7 bases, with 6 bases spanning the gap. The CDR3 nucleotides are TGTGCCAGCAGTGAGGAGGGTGGCTACACCTTC. The encoded protein is CASSEEGGYTF.

The chain combines TRBV4-3 with TRBJ1-3, with TRBD1 matching 7 bases. The V gene end was trimmed by 3 bases and the J gene end by 3 bases; junction bases not matched to a gene: 8. The germline CDR1 and CDR2 sequences are LGHNA and YSLEER. The CDR3 is 16 amino acids. In nucleotides, the CDR3 is TGCGCCAGCAGCCACCCCTCAGGGACAGTTGGAAACACCATATATTTT. This translates into CASSHPSGTVGNTIYF.

V gene TRBV11-2 combines with J gene TRBJ1-1; maybe TRBD1 (5 bases). The V and J ends lost 5 bases and 3 bases respectively, with 13 bases between them. The CDR3 totals 14 residues. CDR1 and CDR2 (germline): SGHAT, FQNNGV. This CDR3 is CASSANPGYTEAFF. The CDR3 region has the DNA TGTGCCAGCAGCGCCAATCCAGGGTACACTGAAGCTTTCTTT.